This entry lists 3 T cell receptor beta chains sequenced from one sample in a study of T cell repertoires in cytomegalovirus infection. Their target antigens are unknown. MiXCR, run by TCRdb on the reads, gives a single entry per CDR3 protein. The table lists more than 110,000 distinct CDR3 sequences, roughly 32% of them singletons. The input for sequencing was CD8+ T cells from cultured PBMCs, taken from culture after CMV antigen stimulation. These receptors came from a human donor in good health (CMV status not recorded). Some clones in this sample may be carry-over from other donors' samples.

The rearrangement links TRBV29-1 to TRBJ2-7, with a tentative D call TRBD1 (6 bases). The CDR3 has 12 residues. The germline gives CDR1 SQVTM, CDR2 ANQGSEA. The germline V and J ends were trimmed by 4 bases and 1 base, with 8 bases remaining between them. This CDR3 is CSVATGSYEQYF. CDR3 bases: TGCAGCGTTGCAACAGGGTCCTACGAGCAGTACTTC.

This clonotype is medium-sized. The rearrangement links TRBV7-6 to TRBJ2-5; the match to TRBD2 covers 7 bases. The germline V gene has CDR1 SGHVS and CDR2 FNYEAQ. The CDR3 spans 17 residues. V lost 5 bases and J lost 1; bases outside the gene matches: 13. CDR3 loop: CASSPIGLASGQETQYF. The CDR3 nucleotides read TGTGCCAGCAGCCCGATCGGCCTGGCTAGCGGCCAAGAGACCCAGTACTTC.

The J gene is TRBJ1-1, the V gene TRBV12-3 or TRBV12-4; no clear D. This CDR3 spans 14 amino acids. Trimming shortened V by 4 bases and J by 2 bases, and 11 bases separated the two germline ends. CDR3 protein: CASSWPDQNTEAFF. As DNA, the CDR3 is TGTGCCAGCAGTTGGCCCGACCAAAACACTGAAGCTTTCTTT.